This T cell receptor beta chain was captured by sequencing in a study of spatial heterogeneity in lung cancer. Germline V lookup: CDR1 MDHEN, CDR2 SYDVKM. V lost 4 bases to trimming and J lost 7 bases; unmatched junction nucleotides: 10. The CDR3 is made up of 15 amino acids. TCRdb processed the 5' RACE reads anew with MiXCR; each CDR3 protein has one entry. The sample carries 20,000 to 25,000 distinct CDR3 sequences, approximately 4.5% recorded once. This clonotype has a count of ten or more. No antigen is known for it. Broader study findings: Ubiquitous expanded tumor TCRs appeared in blood more at resection than follow-up.

Time point here: sample taken at primary tumor resection. Whole RNA, isolated from tumor, nontumor lung or frozen PBMC, was sequenced without prior sorting. This chain uses TRBV28 with TRBJ2-3; 8 bases fit TRBD1. This sample comprised PBMCs, obtained at surgery. This receptor was obtained from a male donor with early-stage non-small cell lung cancer. This chain's CDR3 is CASSSGQGGSNTQYF. CDR3 bases: TGTGCCAGCAGTTCTGGACAGGGTGGAAGCAATACGCAGTATTTT.